This passage covers 22 T cell receptor beta chains from one sample sequenced in a study of cytomegalovirus exposure and HLA in healthy donors. It was with 60 Vbeta and 13 Jbeta primers that the PCR ran. Sequencing used immunoSEQ multiplex PCR; TCRdb keeps in-frame clones, though not all of them. The sample has some 150,000 clones, 65% to 85% seen once; the top ten hold 2.8%. Sequenced input: PBMCs. The receptors were sampled from a young man in good health and CMV-seronegative.

There are a few counts of this clone. The V call is TRBV11-2, the J call TRBJ1-2; maybe TRBD1 (5 bases). Germline V gives CDR1 SGHAT, CDR2 FQNNGV. The CDR3 has 15 residues. With 4 bases removed from V and 4 bases from J, the gap between germline ends came to 16 bases. DNA for the CDR3: TGTGCCAGCAGCTCGTCCCTCGGGGGGTTCTATGGCTACACCTTC. Its translation: CASSSSLGGFYGYTF. Based on the CDR3 plus reference TRBV11-2 and TRBJ1-2, the full variable domain is EAGVAQSPRYKIIEKRQSVAFWCNPISGHATLYWYQQILGQGPKLLIQFQNNGVVDDSQLPKDRFSAERLKGVDSTLKIQPAKLEDSAVYLCASSSSLGGFYGYTFGSGTRLTVV.

The V and J genes are TRBV6-1 and TRBJ1-2; TRBD1 matches 7 bases. V shed 8 bases and J 4 bases; nucleotides not matched to a gene: 10. The CDR3 totals 14 residues. The germline V gene encodes CDR1 MNHNS and CDR2 SASEGT. CDR3 in amino acids: CASWDKTGSYGYTF. For the CDR3, the DNA is TGTGCCAGCTGGGACAAGACAGGGTCCTATGGCTACACCTTC.

This clone has only one observation. This sequence joins TRBV7-6 and TRBJ2-5, with 8 nucleotides matching TRBD2. Germline loops: CDR1 SGHVS, CDR2 FNYEAQ. This CDR3 has 15 residues. The junction had 6 bases not matched to a gene; V was cut back by 1 base and J by 5 bases. The CDR3 loop is CASSLGRGGPETQYF. The CDR3 region has the DNA TGTGCCAGCAGCTTAGGCCGGGGGGGCCCGGAGACCCAGTACTTC.

The chain recombines TRBV27 with TRBJ2-3; 10 bases are shared with TRBD1. The V gene's germline CDR1 is MNHEY and CDR2 SMNVEV (reference sequence). The CDR3 totals 18 residues. Unmatched junction bases numbered 16, after V lost 6 bases and J lost 4 bases. CDR3 DNA: TGTGCCAGCAGCCCCCTTCACTCGGACAGGGGGTATTCAGATACGCAGTATTTT. Its translation is CASSPLHSDRGYSDTQYF.

V is TRBV4-1 and J is TRBJ2-3, with D possibly being TRBD2 (5 bases). The CDR3 loop spans 14 amino acids. Per the germline V gene, CDR1 is MGHRA and CDR2 is YSYEKL. V lost 1 base and J lost 3, with 8 bases in between. Written as DNA, the CDR3 is TGCGCCAGCAGCCAAGTTTCGGGGACAGATACGCAGTATTTT. Residues: CASSQVSGTDTQYF.

This chain connects TRBV27 to TRBJ2-3; the match to TRBD1 covers 7 bases. The CDR3 sequence is 14 residues long. The trim removed 2 bases at V and 2 bases at J, leaving 1 base unmatched. The germline gives CDR1 MNHEY, CDR2 SMNVEV (reference sequence). CDR3 residues: CASSLTGATDTQYF. The CDR3 region has the DNA TGTGCCAGCAGTTTAACAGGGGCCACAGATACGCAGTATTTT.

The rearrangement uses TRBV19 and TRBJ1-5, with D unresolved. Germline V lookup: CDR1 LNHDA, CDR2 SQIVND (reference sequence). V lost 1 base, J lost 7 bases, and 5 bases lay in between. The CDR3 is made up of 12 amino acids. CDR3 DNA sequence: TGTGCCAGTAGTATAGGAGGGCAGCCCCAGCATTTT. Translating it yields CASSIGGQPQHF.

The genes are TRBV12-5 and TRBJ2-1; 11 nucleotides match TRBD2. This CDR3 region has 17 residues. V was clipped by 1 base and J by 8 bases; unmatched bases: 10. Per the germline V gene, CDR1 is LGHNT and CDR2 is FRNRAP. CDR3 DNA sequence: TGTGCTAGTGGTTTGGCCCCGGCTAGCGGGGGGAGGTATGAGCAGTTCTTC. It is translated as CASGLAPASGGRYEQFF.

The V gene is TRBV19, the J gene TRBJ1-2; TRBD1 agrees at 12 bases. The germline CDR1 and CDR2 sequences are LNHDA and SQIVND (reference sequence). There are 17 residues in the CDR3. The junction had 8 bases not matched to a gene; V was cut back by 3 bases and J by 3 bases. The CDR3 sequence: CASSIRDRGRGDYGYTF. CDR3 in DNA: TGTGCCAGTAGTATCCGGGACAGGGGGCGCGGAGACTATGGCTACACCTTC.

This clone was picked up one time. This chain connects TRBV7-2 to TRBJ1-2; D might be TRBD1 (6 bases). The CDR3 has 15 amino acids. The V end was cut by 5 bases, the J end by 7 bases, with 20 bases between. Per germline, CDR1 SGHTA and CDR2 FQGNSA. CDR3 sequence reads: CASSLGGALGAGYTF. In DNA, the CDR3 is TGTGCCAGCAGCCTTGGGGGCGCCCTAGGAGCTGGCTACACCTTC.

This chain connects TRBV7-2 to TRBJ1-2, with 9 positions matching TRBD1. V lost 7 bases, J lost 6 bases, and 18 bases stayed unmatched. The germline V gene encodes CDR1 SGHTA and CDR2 FQGNSA. The CDR3 totals 17 residues. CDR3 region: CASTQGIRDRVKNGYTF. DNA for the CDR3: TGTGCCAGCACCCAAGGGATCCGGGACAGGGTCAAAAATGGCTACACCTTC.

The table lists this clone with a few counts. This chain uses TRBV19 with TRBJ1-2; TRBD1 matches 12 bases. Trimming removed 7 bases from V and 8 bases from J; junction bases left unmatched: 14. This CDR3 is 16 amino acids long. CDR1 is LNHDA, CDR2 SQIVND, per germline (reference sequence). CDR3: CASKRSFGTGGAGYTF. The CDR3 DNA reads as TGTGCCAGTAAAAGGAGCTTCGGGACAGGGGGCGCGGGCTACACCTTC.

The chain recombines TRBV5-1 with TRBJ1-1; 7 nucleotides align to TRBD1. The CDR3 is 15 residues long. Germline V CDR1 and CDR2: SGHRS, YFSETQ. Trimming removed 3 bases from V and 3 bases from J; junction bases left unmatched: 8. In nucleotides, the CDR3 is TGCGCCAGCAGCTACCAGACAGGGAGTCACACTGAAGCTTTCTTT. This sequence encodes CASSYQTGSHTEAFF.

This sequence joins TRBV9 and TRBJ2-1, with a possible D match to TRBD1 (6 bases). Trimming cost V 5 bases and J 5 bases, with 17 bases left between them. The CDR3 is made up of 15 amino acids. Looked up from germline, CDR1 is SGDLS and CDR2 is YYNGEE. CDR3 coding DNA: TGTGCCAGCAGTCTTTCTGGGGACACAAACAATGAGCAGTTCTTC. Encoded protein: CASSLSGDTNNEQFF.

V and J are TRBV30 and TRBJ2-7, with D possibly TRBD1 on 6 matching bases. V was clipped by 1 base and J by 8 bases, with 15 bases between them. The CDR3 runs to 13 residues. CDR1 GTSNPN and CDR2 SVGIG come from the germline V gene (reference sequence). The CDR3: CAWSGGSWGQQYF. The CDR3 bases are TGTGCCTGGAGTGGGGGATCCTGGGGGCAGCAGTACTTC.

This clone has only a few counts. The chain has TRBV5-5 and TRBJ1-2; no clear D gene. CDR1 is SGHKS and CDR2 is YYEKEE in the germline V gene (reference sequence). The germline V and J ends were trimmed by 1 base and 8 bases, with 12 bases remaining between them. The CDR3 has 13 residues. CDR3 residues: CASSLRPGGGYTF. CDR3 DNA sequence: TGTGCCAGCAGCTTGCGACCGGGAGGAGGCTACACCTTC.

The chain has TRBV6-4 and TRBJ2-1; TRBD2 matches 9 bases. The CDR3 is 16 residues long. Per germline, CDR1 MRHNA and CDR2 SNTAGT. V trimming: 2 bases; J trimming: 1 base; junction bases outside the gene matches: 3. CDR3 DNA: TGTGCCAGCAGTGACGTAGCGGGGGTGTCCTACAATGAGCAGTTCTTC. As protein: CASSDVAGVSYNEQFF.

V and J are TRBV7-5 and TRBJ1-6; the D segment call TRBD1 is taken from the table without a DNA check. TRBV7-5 is reported as a pseudogene. CDR3 size: 15 residues. The CDR3 region is CVRSLETGYNSPLHF. In DNA form, the CDR3 reads TGTGTCAGAAGCTTAGAAACAGGGTATAATTCACCCCTCCACTTT.

The chain is built from TRBV28 and TRBJ1-2; D is unclear. The CDR3 consists of 14 residues. V was cut by 6 bases and J by 2 bases, with 13 bases left in between. CDR1 and CDR2 (germline): MDHEN, SYDVKM. CDR3 nucleotide sequence: TGTGCCAGCAGCCCCATTCACAGCAACTATGGCTACACCTTC. As protein: CASSPIHSNYGYTF.

This clone was seen a handful of times. The genes are TRBV18 and TRBJ1-5; 7 bases align to TRBD1. The V gene end was trimmed by 2 bases and the J gene end by 3 bases; junction bases not matched to a gene: 4. The CDR3 runs 15 residues. Germline CDR1 and CDR2: KGHSH and LQKENI. CDR3 amino acids: CASSPTGELNQPQHF. The CDR3 nucleotides read TGTGCCAGCTCACCAACAGGGGAGCTCAATCAGCCCCAGCATTTT.

The gene calls are TRBV4-3 and TRBJ1-5; D might be TRBD1 (5 bases). This CDR3 region has 16 residues. V shed 0 bases and J shed 7 bases, with 16 bases lying between them. Germline CDR1 LGHNA, CDR2 YSLEER. The CDR3 region has the DNA TGCGCCAGCAGCCAAGAAGTGGTCGGGGGGGGACAGCCCCAGCATTTT. Encoded protein: CASSQEVVGGGQPQHF.

V is TRBV14 and J is TRBJ1-2; 8 bases match TRBD1. The germline CDR1 and CDR2 sequences are SGHDN and FVKESK. This CDR3 is 18 amino acids long. Trimming took 1 base from V and 5 from J; bases not matched to a gene: 15. CDR3 nucleotides: TGTGCCAGCAGCCAAGTGATTGGTACGGGACAGGTTCTATATGGCTACACCTTC. It translates to CASSQVIGTGQVLYGYTF.